The clone carrying this TCR beta chain showed up just a few times. No antigen is known for it. Using its own MiXCR run on the reads, TCRdb lists one record per CDR3 protein. The sample has roughly 990,000 distinct CDR3 sequences, 31% seen once; the top ten hold over 12%. Germline V gene data show CDR1 as SGHNT and CDR2 as YYREEE (reference sequence). The CDR3 runs 15 residues. V shed 4 bases, J shed 3 bases, and the junction held 6 bases outside the gene matches. These data are taken from a study of T cell repertoires in cytomegalovirus infection. On the study more broadly: The study used recently identified HLA-C-restricted and well-studied HLA-B-restricted CMV epitopes.

The input for sequencing was cultured CD8+ T cells from PBMCs, taken from culture after CMV antigen stimulation. This clonotype was sampled from a human donor in good health (CMV status not recorded). Some clones in this sample may be carry-over from other donors' samples. V is TRBV5-4 and J is TRBJ2-2; 7 bases map to TRBD1. DNA of the CDR3: TGTGCCAGCAGCCCAGGGGGATACGACACCGGGGAGCTGTTTTTT. This encodes CASSPGGYDTGELFF.